These 9 T cell receptor beta chains were all obtained from the same sample, sequenced in a study of response to subunit inactivated influenza vaccine. TCRdb reprocessed the RT-PCR reads via MiXCR and lists one record per CDR3 protein. The sample includes about 240,000 distinct CDR3 sequences, approximately 12% seen only once; the top ten take under 10%. This specimen consisted of non-naive T cells sorted from PBMCs, obtained less than 15 days before vaccination. The receptor source for this set is a middle-aged man who received an inactivated influenza vaccine.

The table lists this clonotype with a few counts. This chain uses TRBV7-9 with TRBJ1-1; possibly TRBD1 for D (6 bases). Germline assignment: CDR1 SEHNR and CDR2 FQNEAQ (reference sequence). There are 13 residues in the CDR3. Trimming stripped 2 bases from V and 6 bases from J, with 10 bases between. For the CDR3, the DNA is TGTGCCAGCAGCTTACGACAGGTGCCTGAAGCTTTCTTT. This translates into CASSLRQVPEAFF.

In this sample, this clonotype turned up many times. This chain links TRBV20-1 with TRBJ2-3; D may be TRBD2 (5 bases). V lost 3 bases and J 4 bases, leaving 11 bases between the germline ends. The CDR3 length is 13 residues. The germline V gene encodes CDR1 DFQATT and CDR2 SNEGSKA (reference sequence). CDR3 sequence reads: CSASLASPDTQYF. The CDR3 coding sequence is TGCAGTGCTAGCCTGGCTAGCCCAGATACGCAGTATTTT.

V and J are TRBV6-2 or TRBV6-3 and TRBJ2-7, with 9 bases that match TRBD1. The CDR3 consists of 15 residues. V was pared by 6 bases and J by 2 bases, with 8 bases of the junction left unmatched. Germline CDR1 MNHEY, CDR2 SVGEGT. DNA for the CDR3: TGTGCCAGCAGAGAGCCGGGACAGGGAGCCTACGAGCAGTACTTC. It translates to CASREPGQGAYEQYF.

This clonotype occurred a few times. The chain carries TRBV7-2 and TRBJ2-3, with D hard to call. CDR1 is SGHTA, CDR2 FQGNSA, per germline. The CDR3 loop spans 15 amino acids. Trimming took off 5 bases at V and 0 bases at J, with 12 bases between the two ends. The CDR3 region is CASSPQPVSTDTQYF. CDR3 bases: TGTGCCAGCAGCCCACAGCCGGTTAGCACAGATACGCAGTATTTT.

This clonotype showed up just a few times. The chain uses TRBV3-1 and TRBJ1-5; D gene ambiguous. Trimming removed 0 bases from V and 10 bases from J, with 13 bases in between. Germline CDR1 LGHDT, CDR2 YNNKEL (reference sequence). This CDR3 has 14 amino acids. The CDR3 protein is CASSQDGSRAPQHF. The CDR3 nucleotides read TGTGCCAGCAGCCAAGATGGGTCGAGGGCTCCCCAGCATTTT.

The rearrangement uses TRBV6-2 or TRBV6-3 and TRBJ2-1, with D perhaps matching TRBD1 (6 bases). The CDR3 is 14 amino acids. The V and J ends lost 6 bases and 7 bases respectively, with 16 bases between them. Looked up from germline, CDR1 is MNHEY and CDR2 is SVGEGT. CDR3 nucleotide sequence: TGTGCCAGCAGAGAGACAGGTCCCCGGAATGAGCAGTTCTTC. It is translated as CASRETGPRNEQFF.

This clonotype was counted a few times. The rearrangement joins TRBV5-4 to TRBJ2-5; the match to TRBD1 covers 8 bases. The CDR3 covers 14 residues. Germline loops: CDR1 SGHNT, CDR2 YYREEE (reference sequence). The J segment lost 5 bases and the V segment lost 4 bases, leaving 7 bases of the junction unmatched. CDR3 loop: CASSPRQGLETQYF. The CDR3 DNA reads TGTGCCAGCAGCCCGCGACAGGGGCTGGAGACCCAGTACTTC.

This clonotype was found a few times. The chain uses TRBV12-3 or TRBV12-4 and TRBJ2-1; D is possibly TRBD1 or TRBD2 (5 bases each). This CDR3 is 14 amino acids long. Between the trimmed V and J ends, which lost 6 bases and 4 bases, there was a span of 13 bases. For the CDR3, the DNA is TGTGCCAGCAGCTCGGGACCCCTATACAATGAGCAGTTCTTC. Translated: CASSSGPLYNEQFF.

The chain links TRBV2 to TRBJ2-7; D gene uncertain. Germline V CDR1 and CDR2: SNHLY, FYNNEI. There are 12 residues in the CDR3. V gave up 6 bases and J gave up 0 bases, with 6 bases separating them. In DNA, the CDR3 is TGTGCCAGCAGGGTGAGCTCCTACGAGCAGTACTTC. Protein: CASRVSSYEQYF.